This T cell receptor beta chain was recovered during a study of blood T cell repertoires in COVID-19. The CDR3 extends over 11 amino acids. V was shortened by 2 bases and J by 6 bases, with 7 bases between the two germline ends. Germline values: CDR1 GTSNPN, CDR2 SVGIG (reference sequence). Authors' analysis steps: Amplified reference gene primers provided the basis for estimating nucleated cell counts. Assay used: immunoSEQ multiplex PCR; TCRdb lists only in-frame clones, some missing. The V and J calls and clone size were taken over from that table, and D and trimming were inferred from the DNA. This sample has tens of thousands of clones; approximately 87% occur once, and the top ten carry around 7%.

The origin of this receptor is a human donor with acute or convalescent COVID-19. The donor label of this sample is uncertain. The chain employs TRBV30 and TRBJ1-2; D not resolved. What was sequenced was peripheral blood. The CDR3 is CAWSPNHGYTF. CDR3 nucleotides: TGTGCCTGGAGTCCCAATCATGGCTACACCTTC.